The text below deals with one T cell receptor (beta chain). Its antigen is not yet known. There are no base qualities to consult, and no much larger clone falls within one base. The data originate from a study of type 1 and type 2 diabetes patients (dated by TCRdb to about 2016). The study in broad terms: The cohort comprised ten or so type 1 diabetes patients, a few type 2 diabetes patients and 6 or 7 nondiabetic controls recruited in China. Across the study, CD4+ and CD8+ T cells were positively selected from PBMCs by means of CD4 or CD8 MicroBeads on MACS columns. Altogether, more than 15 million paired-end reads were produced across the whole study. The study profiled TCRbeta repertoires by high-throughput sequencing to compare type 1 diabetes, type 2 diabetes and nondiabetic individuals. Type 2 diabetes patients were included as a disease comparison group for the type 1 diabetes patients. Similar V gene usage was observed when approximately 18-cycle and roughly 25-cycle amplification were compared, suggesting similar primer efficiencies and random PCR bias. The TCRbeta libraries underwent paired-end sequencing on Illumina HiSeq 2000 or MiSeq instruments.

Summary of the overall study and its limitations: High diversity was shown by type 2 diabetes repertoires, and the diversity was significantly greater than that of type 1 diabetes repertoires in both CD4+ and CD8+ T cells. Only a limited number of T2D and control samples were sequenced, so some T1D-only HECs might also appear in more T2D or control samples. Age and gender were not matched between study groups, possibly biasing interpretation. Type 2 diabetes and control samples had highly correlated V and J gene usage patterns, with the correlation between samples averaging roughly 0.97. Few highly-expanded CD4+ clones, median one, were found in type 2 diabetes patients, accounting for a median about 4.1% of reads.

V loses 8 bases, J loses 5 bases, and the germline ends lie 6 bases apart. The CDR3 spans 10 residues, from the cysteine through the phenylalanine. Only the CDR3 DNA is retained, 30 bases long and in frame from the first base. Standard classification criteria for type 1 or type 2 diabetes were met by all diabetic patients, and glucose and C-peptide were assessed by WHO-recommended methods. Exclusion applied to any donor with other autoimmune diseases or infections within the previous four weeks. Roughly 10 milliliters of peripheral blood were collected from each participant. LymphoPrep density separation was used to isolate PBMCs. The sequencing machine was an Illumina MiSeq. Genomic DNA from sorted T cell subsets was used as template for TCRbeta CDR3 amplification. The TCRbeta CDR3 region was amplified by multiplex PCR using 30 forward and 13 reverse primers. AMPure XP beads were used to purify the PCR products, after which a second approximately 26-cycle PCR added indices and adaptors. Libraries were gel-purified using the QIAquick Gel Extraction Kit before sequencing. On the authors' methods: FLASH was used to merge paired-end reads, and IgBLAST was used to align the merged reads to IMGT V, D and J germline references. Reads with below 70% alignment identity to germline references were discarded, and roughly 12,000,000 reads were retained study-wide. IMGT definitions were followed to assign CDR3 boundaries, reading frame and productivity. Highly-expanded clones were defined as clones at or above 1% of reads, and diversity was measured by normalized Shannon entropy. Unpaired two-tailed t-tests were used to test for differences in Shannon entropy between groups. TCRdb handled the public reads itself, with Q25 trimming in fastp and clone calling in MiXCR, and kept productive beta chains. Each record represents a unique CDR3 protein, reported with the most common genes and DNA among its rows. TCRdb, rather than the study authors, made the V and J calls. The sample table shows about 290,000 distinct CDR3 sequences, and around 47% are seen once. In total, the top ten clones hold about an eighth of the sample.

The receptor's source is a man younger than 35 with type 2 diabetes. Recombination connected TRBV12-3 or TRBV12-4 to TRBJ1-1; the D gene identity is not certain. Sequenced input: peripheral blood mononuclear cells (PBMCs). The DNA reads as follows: TGTGCCAGCGAAGAGACTGAAGCTTTCTTT. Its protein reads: CASEETEAFF.